This T cell receptor beta chain originates from a study of breast tumors, draining lymph nodes, adjacent tissues. Overall study findings and caveats: The lymph node origin of tumor T cells was framed as consistent with a hypothesis, not demonstrated. Tumor TCR diversity was below lymph nodes but above nontumor tissue.

This clonotype was detected many times. What it binds is not known. A clone one base away is much larger, so this may be a read error. The germline V gene has CDR1 MNHNS and CDR2 SASEGT. CDR3 length: 14 residues. J was trimmed by 2 bases and V by 5 bases; bases with no gene match: 1. TCRdb used MiXCR to reprocess the multiplex PCR reads, holding one entry per CDR3 protein. The sample shows under 25,000 distinct CDR3 sequences, roughly 60% of them seen only once. The chain uses TRBV6-1 and TRBJ1-5, with 9 bases matching TRBD1. The sequence derives from a female donor with breast cancer. Some clones in this sample may be carry-over from other donors' samples. The specimen sequenced was breast tumor tissue. CDR3: CASSRQGGNQPQHF. The CDR3, as DNA: TGTGCCAGCAGTCGACAGGGGGGCAATCAGCCCCAGCATTTT.